Listed here are 30 T cell receptor beta chains from one sample, sequenced in a study of T cells after somatic rescue of genetic block. Profiling relied on immunoSEQ multiplex PCR, and the TCRdb table lists in-frame clones only, not all of them. The sample yields approximately 88,000 clones, about 90% seen once. The sample taken for sequencing was peripheral blood mononuclear cells (PBMCs). These receptors all come from a young woman.

The chain couples TRBV28 to TRBJ2-7, with D perhaps matching TRBD2 (5 bases). This CDR3 has 12 amino acids. V was trimmed by 7 bases and J by 2 bases, leaving 9 bases between them. Germline assignment: CDR1 MDHEN and CDR2 SYDVKM. The CDR3 DNA reads TGTGCCAGCACCCGGGATGCCTACGAGCAGTACTTC. It specifies CASTRDAYEQYF.

The rearrangement links TRBV27 to TRBJ1-1, with 10 bases lining up with TRBD1. Germline V gene sequence: CDR1 MNHEY, CDR2 SMNVEV (reference sequence). This CDR3 comprises 14 residues. With V trimmed by 8 bases and J by 0 bases, 3 bases remained unmatched. Here the CDR3 reads CASRTGGLNTEAFF. CDR3 DNA: TGTGCCAGCCGGACAGGGGGACTGAACACTGAAGCTTTCTTT.

The chain joins TRBV7-8 to TRBJ2-1, with 12 bases aligning to TRBD2. The CDR3 runs to 18 residues. The germline CDR1 and CDR2 sequences are SGHVS and FQNEAQ. The V and J ends lost 5 bases and 1 base, in that order; junction bases with no gene match: 9. CDR3 nucleotides: TGTGCCAGCAGCCCGAGGACTAGCGGGACGATATCCTACAATGAGCAGTTCTTC. Translated: CASSPRTSGTISYNEQFF.

The chain couples TRBV11-2 to TRBJ1-1, with 7 bases aligning to TRBD1. The CDR3 covers 15 residues. The germline gives CDR1 SGHAT, CDR2 FQNNGV. The V and J ends lost 5 bases and 3 bases, in that order; junction bases with no gene match: 9. The CDR3: CASSRLRGRDTEAFF. The DNA of the CDR3 is TGTGCCAGCAGCCGCCTAAGGGGGCGGGACACTGAAGCTTTCTTT.

A few counts support this clone. The genes are TRBV19 and TRBJ1-1; D not certain. This CDR3 is 15 amino acids long. Trimming stripped 2 bases from V and 5 bases from J, with 15 bases between. Germline loops: CDR1 LNHDA, CDR2 SQIVND (reference sequence). CDR3 sequence: CASSIKGAERTEAFF. CDR3 sequence (DNA): TGTGCCAGTAGTATAAAGGGTGCCGAACGGACTGAAGCTTTCTTT.

This sequence joins TRBV6-5 and TRBJ2-7; 9 bases match TRBD1. Per the germline V gene, CDR1 is MNHEY and CDR2 is SVGAGI. The CDR3 loop spans 15 amino acids. The trim removed 4 bases at V and 1 base at J, leaving 5 bases unmatched. CDR3 DNA: TGTGCCAGCAGTTTCACAGGGGGCGATTCCTACGAGCAGTACTTC. As protein: CASSFTGGDSYEQYF.

For the CDR3, the DNA is TGTGCCAGTAGCATCTACGTCGGGGAGACCCAGTACTTC. It is translated as CASSIYVGETQYF. The V and J genes are TRBV19 and TRBJ2-5, with unresolved D. Germline CDR1 and CDR2: LNHDA and SQIVND (reference sequence). Trimming removed 6 bases at V and 5 bases at J, with 13 bases between. The CDR3 consists of 13 residues.

On this clone itself: The germline gene is not matched at one end of the junction; a read error may be the cause. The V call is TRBV4-2, the J call TRBJ2-1; 9 positions agree with TRBD2. CDR1 and CDR2 (germline): LGHNA, YNFKEQ. The CDR3 covers 14 residues. This CDR3 is CVSSQDDPSGTQFF. CDR3 nucleotides: TGTGTCAGCAGCCAAGATGACCCTAGCGGGACGCAGTTCTTC.

This clone has a single count. J is TRBJ2-7 and V is TRBV7-2; 8 nucleotides match TRBD2. The trim removed 5 bases at V and 12 bases at J, leaving 12 bases unmatched. CDR1 is SGHTA, CDR2 FQGNSA, per germline. The CDR3 loop spans 13 amino acids. In nucleotides, the CDR3 is TGTGCCAGCAGCCCGCCGGGACTAGATTTGCTGTACTTC. Translation gives CASSPPGLDLLYF.

The rearrangement uses TRBV5-6 and TRBJ2-7; 9 bases match TRBD2. The CDR3 loop spans 16 amino acids. Germline assignment: CDR1 SGHDT and CDR2 YYEEEE. V was pared by 1 base and J by 9 bases, with 14 bases of the junction left unmatched. CDR3 nucleotide sequence: TGTGCCAGCAGCTTGATCGCGGTAGCGGGAGATTCTGGGCAGTACTTC. Protein: CASSLIAVAGDSGQYF. The entire variable domain, with the rest obtained from reference TRBV5-6 and TRBJ2-7, is as follows: DAGVTQSPTHLIKTRGQQVTLRCSPKSGHDTVSWYQQALGQGPQFIFQYYEEEERQRGNFPDRFSGHQFPNYSSELNVNALLLGDSALYLCASSLIAVAGDSGQYFGPGTRLTVT.

This rearrangement joins TRBV29-1 to TRBJ2-2; D gene ambiguous. The CDR3 covers 11 residues. Trimming pared 0 bases from V and 4 bases from J, leaving 0 bases between. Germline V gene data show CDR1 as SQVTM and CDR2 as ANQGSEA. CDR3 in DNA: TGCAGCGTTGAAGACACCGGGGAGCTGTTTTTT. This translates into CSVEDTGELFF.

The chain combines TRBV27 with TRBJ1-3; D is uncertain. The V end was cut by 6 bases, the J end by 0 bases, with 12 bases between. In germline, CDR1 is MNHEY, CDR2 SMNVEV (reference sequence). The CDR3 runs to 15 residues. The CDR3 sequence: CASSPDLYSGNTIYF. CDR3 bases: TGTGCCAGCAGCCCGGACCTCTACTCTGGAAACACCATATATTTT.

This chain uses TRBV15 with TRBJ2-3, with D perhaps TRBD2 (6 bases). The CDR3 length is 14 residues. Germline V gene data show CDR1 as LNHNV and CDR2 as YYDKDF (reference sequence). V lost 2 bases, J lost 6 bases, and 12 bases lay in between. The DNA of the CDR3 is TGTGCCACCAGCAGATGGGCGGGACCCGATACGCAGTATTTT. It translates to CATSRWAGPDTQYF.

The chain links TRBV5-8 to TRBJ1-6; perhaps TRBD1 as D (6 bases). The germline gives CDR1 SGHTS, CDR2 YDEGEE. The V gene lost 0 bases and the J gene lost 10 bases, with 14 bases spanning the gap. CDR3 length equals 15 residues. The CDR3 DNA is TGTGCCAGCAGCTTGGACAGGGTCAGGGGCTCACCCCTCCACTTT. It is translated as CASSLDRVRGSPLHF.

The V and J genes are TRBV7-9 and TRBJ2-1, with D maybe TRBD2 (6 bases). CDR3 size: 13 residues. The germline CDR1 and CDR2 sequences are SEHNR and FQNEAQ (reference sequence). V was pared by 8 bases and J by 2 bases, with 10 bases between. The CDR3 nucleotides read TGTGCCAGCGGGGCTAGCGCCTACAATGAGCAGTTCTTC. This gives the protein CASGASAYNEQFF.

This chain links TRBV9 with TRBJ1-1; no definite D call. CDR1 is SGDLS, CDR2 YYNGEE, per germline. With 2 bases removed from V and 1 base from J, the gap between germline ends came to 9 bases. This CDR3 has 14 residues. The CDR3, as DNA: TGTGCCAGCAGCGTCGAGGGCAGGAACACTGAAGCTTTCTTT. Translating it yields CASSVEGRNTEAFF.

J is TRBJ2-7 and V is TRBV6-1; D is possibly TRBD1 (5 bases). The CDR3 extends over 13 amino acids. With 11 bases removed from V and 2 bases from J, the gap between germline ends came to 16 bases. The V gene's germline CDR1 is MNHNS and CDR2 SASEGT. The CDR3 bases are TGTGCCGGACGAGACAGCCTAACCTACGAGCAGTACTTC. It encodes CAGRDSLTYEQYF.

The V and J genes are TRBV11-3 and TRBJ2-2, with TRBD1 matching over 9 bases. Germline V gene sequence: CDR1 SGHNT, CDR2 YENEEA. Trimming removed 5 bases from V and 7 bases from J; junction bases left unmatched: 5. The CDR3 covers 14 residues. The CDR3 DNA reads as TGTGCCAGCAGCAGACAGGGGGAGGTCGGGGAGCTGTTTTTT. Its translation: CASSRQGEVGELFF. The complete variable domain, with remaining parts taken from reference TRBV11-3 and TRBJ2-2, reads EAGVVQSPRYKIIEKKQPVAFWCNPISGHNTLYWYLQNLGQGPELLIRYENEEAVDDSQLPKDRFSAERLKGVDSTLKIQPAELGDSAVYLCASSRQGEVGELFFGEGSRLTVL.

The rearrangement links TRBV30 to TRBJ1-2, with 8 bases aligning to TRBD1. V shed 0 bases, J shed 7 bases, and the junction held 7 bases outside the gene matches. The V gene's germline CDR1 is GTSNPN and CDR2 SVGIG (reference sequence). The CDR3 extends over 14 amino acids. DNA for the CDR3: TGTGCCTGGAGTGTCCTGGGCAGGGGGCTTGGCTACACCTTC. Its translation is CAWSVLGRGLGYTF.

The chain links TRBV5-6 to TRBJ1-1; D unresolved. CDR3 length: 14 amino acids. CDR1 and CDR2 (germline): SGHDT, YYEEEE. The V end was cut by 3 bases, the J end by 6 bases, with 15 bases between. CDR3 sequence (DNA): TGTGCCAGCAGCTATAGGGTAAAGGGCCCTGAAGCTTTCTTT. Encoded protein: CASSYRVKGPEAFF.

Only a few counts were recorded for this clone. The chain joins TRBV11-2 to TRBJ2-5, with D perhaps TRBD2 (5 bases). Germline values: CDR1 SGHAT, CDR2 FQNNGV. Trimming cost V 1 base and J 4 bases, with 10 bases left between them. CDR3 length equals 14 residues. This chain's CDR3 is CASSLGAGGETQYF. CDR3 sequence (DNA): TGTGCCAGCAGCTTAGGGGCGGGTGGAGAGACCCAGTACTTC.

The V call is TRBV5-1, the J call TRBJ2-1, with D perhaps matching TRBD1 or TRBD2 (6 bases each). The CDR3 extends over 20 amino acids. V was shortened by 4 bases and J by 6 bases, with 32 bases between the two germline ends. Germline assignment: CDR1 SGHRS and CDR2 YFSETQ. CDR3 sequence reads: CASSRSGRAEGEGFGNEQFF. CDR3 nucleotides: TGCGCCAGCAGCCGGTCGGGACGAGCGGAGGGGGAAGGGTTTGGCAATGAGCAGTTCTTC.

The chain is built from TRBV19 and TRBJ2-6, with unresolved D. The ends were cut back, 3 bases at V and 0 bases at J, with 9 bases in the middle. Germline CDR1 is LNHDA and CDR2 is SQIVND (reference sequence). The CDR3 has 16 amino acids. The CDR3 DNA follows: TGTGCCAGTAGTATCCAGAGGAGCTCTGGGGCCAACGTCCTGACTTTC. This codes for CASSIQRSSGANVLTF. Full variable domain (remainder filled in from reference TRBV19 and TRBJ2-6): DGGITQSPKYLFRKEGQNVTLSCEQNLNHDAMYWYRQDPGQGLRLIYYSQIVNDFQKGDIAEGYSVSREKKESFPLTVTSAQKNPTAFYLCASSIQRSSGANVLTFGAGSRLTVL.

This chain uses TRBV5-3 with TRBJ2-7; 11 bases align to TRBD1. Being an ORF, TRBV5-3 has a function that is uncertain. With V trimmed by 1 base and J by 5 bases, 5 bases remained unmatched. CDR3 length: 15 residues. The CDR3 DNA is TGTGCCAGAAGCTTGTCGGGACAGGGGGTCCACGAGCAGTACTTC. The encoded protein is CARSLSGQGVHEQYF.

This clone has just one count. This chain joins TRBV7-6 and TRBJ1-1; D perhaps matches TRBD1 (6 bases). This CDR3 has 13 amino acids. The ends were cut back, 11 bases at V and 1 base at J, with 14 bases in the middle. Germline V gene lookup returns CDR1 SGHVS and CDR2 FNYEAQ. This CDR3 is CAVGGLANTEAFF. In nucleotides, the CDR3 is TGTGCCGTCGGGGGGCTGGCGAACACTGAAGCTTTCTTT.

The chain links TRBV7-9 to TRBJ2-5; D gene unclear. Germline values: CDR1 SEHNR, CDR2 FQNEAQ (reference sequence). V was pared by 4 bases and J by 2 bases, with 11 bases between. This CDR3 is 14 amino acids long. In DNA, the CDR3 is TGTGCCAGCAGCTCGTTGACCGAACAAGAGACCCAGTACTTC. It specifies CASSSLTEQETQYF.

This clone was seen once. The gene calls are TRBV4-3 and TRBJ2-1, with D tentatively TRBD2 (6 bases). The length of the CDR3 is 16 residues. The V gene's germline CDR1 is LGHNA and CDR2 YSLEER. Trimming took 2 bases from V and 0 from J, leaving 11 bases between them. The CDR3 nucleotides are TGCGCCAGCAGCCAATATAGCGGACTCTCCTACAATGAGCAGTTCTTC. Amino acids: CASSQYSGLSYNEQFF.

The chain uses TRBV29-1 and TRBJ2-7; TRBD1 aligns across 9 bases. The V gene's germline CDR1 is SQVTM and CDR2 ANQGSEA. Trimming cost V 7 bases and J 4 bases; bases outside gene matches: 11. The CDR3 runs to 14 residues. CDR3 sequence: CSARAPGQGYEQYF. The CDR3 DNA reads TGCAGCGCTCGTGCGCCGGGACAGGGATACGAGCAGTACTTC.

The chain employs TRBV27 and TRBJ1-1, with D perhaps TRBD1 (5 bases). The CDR3 contains 13 residues. Trimming cost V 10 bases and J 5 bases, with 17 bases left between them. The V gene's germline CDR1 is MNHEY and CDR2 SMNVEV (reference sequence). Here the CDR3 reads CATQPSGGTEAFF. CDR3 nucleotide sequence: TGTGCCACCCAGCCCTCGGGGGGGACTGAAGCTTTCTTT.

This chain uses TRBV5-6 with TRBJ2-1; 11 bases are shared with TRBD2. The CDR3 spans 15 residues. Germline-derived CDR1 and CDR2 are SGHDT and YYEEEE. V lost 3 bases, J lost 2 bases, and 1 base stayed unmatched. CDR3 DNA: TGTGCCAGCAGCTCGACTAGCGGGACCTACAATGAGCAGTTCTTC. It translates to CASSSTSGTYNEQFF.